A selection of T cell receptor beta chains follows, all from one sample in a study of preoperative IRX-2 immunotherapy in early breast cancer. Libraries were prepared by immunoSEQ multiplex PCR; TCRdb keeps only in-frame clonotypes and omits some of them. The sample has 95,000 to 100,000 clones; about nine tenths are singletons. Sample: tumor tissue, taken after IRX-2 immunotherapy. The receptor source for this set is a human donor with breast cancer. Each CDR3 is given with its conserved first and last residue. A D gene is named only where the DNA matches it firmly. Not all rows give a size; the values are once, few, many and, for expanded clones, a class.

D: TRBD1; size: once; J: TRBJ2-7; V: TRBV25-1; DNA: TGTGCCAGCAGTCTAGGGACAGGGAGGTCATACGAGCAGTACTTC; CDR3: CASSLGTGRSYEQYF
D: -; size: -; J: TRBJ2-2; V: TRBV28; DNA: TGTGCCAGCAAGTCCGGGGGGAACACCGGGGAGCTGTTTTTT; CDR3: CASKSGGNTGELFF
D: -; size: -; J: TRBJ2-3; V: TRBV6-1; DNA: TGTGCCAGCAGTGAAGCGCTATATAGCACAGATACGCAGTATTTT; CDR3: CASSEALYSTDTQYF
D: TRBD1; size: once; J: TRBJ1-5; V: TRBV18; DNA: TGTGCCAGCTCTCTACAGGGGGCGGATCAGCCCCAGCATTTT; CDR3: CASSLQGADQPQHF
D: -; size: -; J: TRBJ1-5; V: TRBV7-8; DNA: TGTGCCAGCAGCTTCGATGGGGAGGACAGCCGGGATTTT; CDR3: CASSFDGEDSRDF
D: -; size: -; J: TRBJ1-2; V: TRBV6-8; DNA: TGTGCCAGCAGTCCAAACTATGGGGACCTCTATGGCTACACCTTC; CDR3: CASSPNYGDLYGYTF
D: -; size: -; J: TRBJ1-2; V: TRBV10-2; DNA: TGCGCCAGCAGTGACAACCCAGACTATGGCTACACCTTC; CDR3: CASSDNPDYGYTF
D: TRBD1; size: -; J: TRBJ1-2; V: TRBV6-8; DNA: TGTGCCAGCAGTGGGACAGGCCAACTCTATGGCTACACCTTC; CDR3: CASSGTGQLYGYTF
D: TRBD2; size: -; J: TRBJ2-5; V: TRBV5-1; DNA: TGCGCCAGCAGCTTAGGTACTAGCGGGAGAGAGACCCAGTACTTC; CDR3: CASSLGTSGRETQYF
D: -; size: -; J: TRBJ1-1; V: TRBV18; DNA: TGTGCCAGCTCGCCCCTCCAAGACACTGAAGCTTTCTTT; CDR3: CASSPLQDTEAFF
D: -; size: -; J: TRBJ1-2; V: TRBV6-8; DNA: TGTGCCAGCAGTTACCGGGACCGGAACTATGGCTACACCTTC; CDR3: CASSYRDRNYGYTF